One and the same sample provided the 32 T cell receptor beta chains below, sequenced in a study of T cells in Graves' hyperthyroidism and ophthalmopathy. Amplified TCR beta CDR3 regions came from RNA transcripts. An initial round of RT-PCR targeting the TCR CDR3 relied on the HTBI primer set. TCRdb independently ran MiXCR on the multiplex PCR reads; one entry per CDR3 protein. The sample yields about 590,000 distinct CDR3 sequences, around a sixth seen once. Sequenced input: blood. The receptors shown here come from a woman aged 25 to 39 with Graves' hyperthyroidism.

This clonotype was seen only a few times. The gene calls are TRBV9 and TRBJ1-4; 8 bases match TRBD1. CDR3 length: 16 residues. Germline V gene lookup returns CDR1 SGDLS and CDR2 YYNGEE. V trimming: 4 bases; J trimming: 7 bases; junction bases outside the gene matches: 12. Here the CDR3 DNA reads TGTGCCAGCAGCCCCCGACGACAGGGGCTTGTTGAAAAACTGTTTTTT. Residues: CASSPRRQGLVEKLFF.

This clonotype was seen a few times. The chain recombines TRBV27 with TRBJ1-5, with TRBD1 as a possible D gene (6 bases). Trimming removed 6 bases at V and 7 bases at J, with 19 bases between. The CDR3 runs to 15 residues. Per the germline V gene, CDR1 is MNHEY and CDR2 is SMNVEV (reference sequence). CDR3 protein: CASRPKTGLGQPQHF. Here the CDR3 DNA reads TGTGCCAGCAGGCCCAAGACAGGCTTAGGGCAGCCCCAGCATTTT.

The J gene is TRBJ2-1, the V gene TRBV5-1; 11 bases line up with TRBD2. V dropped 0 bases and J dropped 2; count of bases not matched to a gene: 7. In germline, CDR1 is SGHRS, CDR2 YFSETQ. The CDR3 contains 18 residues. CDR3 residues: CASSLVASGRWPYNEQFF. Here the CDR3 DNA reads TGCGCCAGCAGCTTGGTGGCTAGCGGGAGGTGGCCCTACAATGAGCAGTTCTTC. The whole variable domain, remainder taken from reference TRBV5-1 and TRBJ2-1, is KAGVTQTPRYLIKTRGQQVTLSCSPISGHRSVSWYQQTPGQGLQFLFEYFSETQRNKGNFPGRFSGRQFSNSRSEMNVSTLELGDSALYLCASSLVASGRWPYNEQFFGPGTRLTVL.

This clonotype was counted at least ten times. The chain carries TRBV28 and TRBJ2-7; TRBD1 matches at 11 bases. V shed 6 bases, J shed 6 bases, and the junction held 13 bases outside the gene matches. This CDR3 has 16 amino acids. From germline, CDR1 is MDHEN and CDR2 SYDVKM. The CDR3 here is CASSLGDRTGGVEQYF. The CDR3 DNA is TGTGCCAGCAGCCTGGGCGACCGGACAGGGGGCGTCGAGCAGTACTTC.

Many counts were recorded for this clonotype. The V call is TRBV12-3 or TRBV12-4, the J call TRBJ1-4, with D maybe TRBD1 (6 bases). V gave up 5 bases and J gave up 8 bases, with 21 bases separating them. The CDR3 totals 16 residues. The chain's CDR3 is CASSLRVGGMGEKLFF. In DNA, the CDR3 is TGTGCCAGCAGTCTCAGGGTAGGGGGAATGGGGGAAAAACTGTTTTTT.

This clonotype has at least ten counts. This chain joins TRBV6-5 and TRBJ2-1, with 9 bases aligning to TRBD1. Germline CDR1 MNHEY, CDR2 SVGAGI. V dropped 0 bases and J dropped 8; count of bases not matched to a gene: 11. The CDR3 is 17 amino acids. Here the CDR3 DNA reads TGTGCCAGCAGTTACTCGGGAATCGGGACAGGGAGGTATGAGCAGTTCTTC. Its protein product is CASSYSGIGTGRYEQFF.

V and J are TRBV18 and TRBJ2-7, with D uncertain. The ends were cut back, 1 base at V and 2 bases at J, with 6 bases in the middle. Germline V lookup: CDR1 KGHSH, CDR2 LQKENI. CDR3 length: 13 amino acids. CDR3 sequence (DNA): TGTGCCAGCTCACCACTAGTTACCTACGAGCAGTACTTC. This sequence encodes CASSPLVTYEQYF.

Points on this clonotype: This may arise from a read error, as a much more abundant clone is one base away. The CDR3 loop is CTSSLGGDGQPQHF. CDR3 nucleotide sequence: TGTACCAGCAGTTTAGGAGGGGATGGGCAGCCCCAGCATTTT. V usage is TRBV28 and J usage is TRBJ1-5, with D possibly TRBD1 on 5 matching bases. Germline V lookup: CDR1 MDHEN, CDR2 SYDVKM. This CDR3 contains 14 residues.

This clonotype was seen a few times. The chain employs TRBV5-1 and TRBJ2-3, with no clear D. The CDR3 contains 12 residues. The germline V and J ends were trimmed by 6 bases and 5 bases, with 10 bases remaining between them. The germline V gene has CDR1 SGHRS and CDR2 YFSETQ. CDR3 in amino acids: CASMGAVDTQYF. CDR3 nucleotides: TGCGCCAGCATGGGTGCCGTAGATACGCAGTATTTT.

This clonotype was detected ten times or more. The DNA of the CDR3 is TGCAGTTTCCGGCTTGTTGAGCGGGAGGTATTTACCCAGTACTTC. Its protein is CSFRLVEREVFTQYF. The V call is TRBV20-1, the J call TRBJ2-5; 9 bases agree with TRBD2. The germline V gene has CDR1 DFQATT and CDR2 SNEGSKA (reference sequence). The CDR3 runs to 15 residues. V gave up 8 bases and J gave up 8 bases; unmatched junction bases: 18.

The J gene is TRBJ2-1, the V gene TRBV4-1, with D possibly TRBD2 on 6 matching bases. V was cut by 0 bases and J by 4 bases, with 13 bases left in between. Germline lookup yields CDR1 MGHRA and CDR2 YSYEKL. This CDR3 spans 16 amino acids. The CDR3 DNA is TGCGCCAGCAGCCAAGAGGGTCGGGGAGGTTACAATGAGCAGTTCTTC. Its protein product is CASSQEGRGGYNEQFF.

The chain is built from TRBV10-3 and TRBJ2-7; 11 nucleotides line up with TRBD2. Germline V gene data show CDR1 as ENHRY and CDR2 as SYGVKD. CDR3 length equals 15 residues. The ends lost 7 bases at V and 1 base at J; junction bases unmatched: 6. CDR3 in DNA: TGTGCCATCAATTCCGGGACTAGCGGTTCCTACGAGCAGTACTTC. It translates to CAINSGTSGSYEQYF.

This sequence joins TRBV27 and TRBJ1-1; possibly TRBD1 for D (5 bases). V dropped 5 bases and J dropped 3 bases, with 13 bases sitting between them. The CDR3 covers 14 residues. From germline, CDR1 is MNHEY and CDR2 SMNVEV (reference sequence). CDR3 nucleotide sequence: TGTGCCAGCAGTGTAGGGACTTTGGACACTGAAGCTTTCTTT. Protein product: CASSVGTLDTEAFF.

The V and J genes are TRBV19 and TRBJ2-7; TRBD1 aligns across 8 bases. CDR3 size: 14 residues. The trim removed 3 bases at V and 0 bases at J, leaving 1 base unmatched. Germline V gene lookup returns CDR1 LNHDA and CDR2 SQIVND (reference sequence). The CDR3 protein is CASSMTGVSYEQYF. The CDR3 DNA follows: TGTGCCAGTAGTATGACAGGGGTCTCCTACGAGCAGTACTTC.

Many counts were recorded for this clonotype. The genes are TRBV20-1 and TRBJ2-7; no firm D call. Trimming took 6 bases from V and 2 from J, leaving 17 bases between them. The germline gives CDR1 DFQATT, CDR2 SNEGSKA (reference sequence). The CDR3 consists of 14 residues. CDR3 bases: TGCAGTGCCCCTCCCCGGGCCCAAACCTACGAGCAGTACTTC. This sequence encodes CSAPPRAQTYEQYF.

The sample holds many counts of this clonotype. This sequence joins TRBV5-1 and TRBJ2-6; a weak D match, TRBD2 (5 bases). The CDR3 runs 14 residues. Germline V gene data show CDR1 as SGHRS and CDR2 as YFSETQ. The germline V and J ends were trimmed by 7 bases and 2 bases, with 10 bases remaining between them. The CDR3 DNA reads as TGCGCCAGCGGGGAGCTAACTGGGGCCAACGTCCTGACTTTC. This encodes CASGELTGANVLTF.

This rearrangement joins TRBV9 to TRBJ2-5; a weak D match, TRBD1 (6 bases). The CDR3 is 16 amino acids. Trimming took 0 bases from V and 2 from J, leaving 14 bases between them. Per the germline V gene, CDR1 is SGDLS and CDR2 is YYNGEE. The DNA for the CDR3 is TGTGCCAGCAGCGTAGAAGGGGGAATCTCACAAGAGACCCAGTACTTC. It is translated as CASSVEGGISQETQYF.

This rearrangement joins TRBV20-1 to TRBJ2-7; 11 positions match TRBD2. The CDR3 extends over 13 amino acids. The V and J ends lost 5 bases and 6 bases, in that order; junction bases with no gene match: 6. CDR1 is DFQATT, CDR2 SNEGSKA, per germline (reference sequence). DNA of the CDR3: TGCAGTGCTCATAGCGGGAGGGCCTTCGAGCAGTACTTC. Protein: CSAHSGRAFEQYF.

This chain connects TRBV12-3 or TRBV12-4 to TRBJ2-2, with D possibly TRBD2 on 7 matching bases. The CDR3 is made up of 17 amino acids. The V end lost 1 base, the J end lost 4 bases, and 16 bases lay between the germline ends. In nucleotides, the CDR3 is TGTGCCAGCAGTTTAGGAAAGGGGGGGTCGGGCACCGGGGAGCTGTTTTTT. It encodes CASSLGKGGSGTGELFF.

V gene TRBV15 combines with J gene TRBJ2-7, with 11 bases identical to TRBD2. Germline V gene sequence: CDR1 LNHNV, CDR2 YYDKDF (reference sequence). The CDR3 loop spans 19 amino acids. V trimming: 1 base; J trimming: 2 bases; junction bases outside the gene matches: 13. For the CDR3, the DNA is TGTGCCACCAGCAGAGCCAAGCGCCTAGCGGGAGGTCAGCCCTACGAGCAGTACTTC. Translating gives CATSRAKRLAGGQPYEQYF.

This clonotype has a handful of counts. This sequence joins TRBV13 and TRBJ1-2; 8 nucleotides align to TRBD1. V dropped 5 bases and J dropped 3; count of bases not matched to a gene: 20. The CDR3 extends over 19 amino acids. CDR1 and CDR2 from the germline V gene are PRHDT and FYEKMQ (reference sequence). The CDR3 DNA is TGTGCCAGCAGCCCTCCGGACAGGGATCTTGGCGCTGGGTACTATGGCTACACCTTC. Amino acids: CASSPPDRDLGAGYYGYTF.

This clonotype was observed many times. The chain joins TRBV6-1 to TRBJ2-2; D perhaps matches TRBD1 (6 bases). Germline values: CDR1 MNHNS, CDR2 SASEGT. With 5 bases removed from V and 4 bases from J, the gap between germline ends came to 14 bases. This CDR3 has 15 amino acids. The CDR3 loop reads CASSSGTWFTGELFF. The CDR3, as DNA: TGTGCCAGCAGTTCCGGGACATGGTTCACCGGGGAGCTGTTTTTT.

This clonotype was observed at least ten times. The rearrangement links TRBV2 to TRBJ2-3; D perhaps matches TRBD2 (6 bases). The CDR3 is 15 amino acids. From germline, CDR1 is SNHLY and CDR2 FYNNEI. The V end lost 7 bases, the J end lost 1 base, and 15 bases lay between the germline ends. The CDR3 nucleotides read TGTGCCAGCACCCGACCCTTAGCGGGCACAGATACGCAGTATTTT. This encodes CASTRPLAGTDTQYF.

In its sample, this clonotype was seen many times. In DNA, the CDR3 is TGTGCCAGCTCACCAGCCCCCGGCTCAGATACGCAGTATTTT. This translates into CASSPAPGSDTQYF. This chain connects TRBV18 to TRBJ2-3; D call uncertain. Between the trimmed V and J ends, which lost 2 bases and 4 bases, there was a span of 10 bases. The CDR3 spans 14 residues. Germline CDR1 reads KGHSH; CDR2 reads LQKENI.

This clonotype was picked up a small number of times. Given a much more abundant clone one base away, this may be a read error. This chain links TRBV6-2 or TRBV6-3 with TRBJ2-3, with no clear D. The CDR3 spans 12 residues. Germline V gene sequence: CDR1 MNHEY, CDR2 SVGEGT. The V and J ends lost 2 bases and 4 bases respectively, with 4 bases between them. The CDR3 here is CASSYGSDTQYF. CDR3 DNA sequence: TGTGCCAGCAGTTACGGGTCAGATACGCAGTATTTT.

This clonotype occurred a few times. Since a much larger clone is just one base distant, this may be a read error. The chain uses TRBV6-1 and TRBJ2-7; 14 bases map to TRBD2. Germline V CDR1 and CDR2: MNHNS, SASEGT. CDR3 length: 19 residues. V lost 10 bases to trimming and J lost 4 bases; unmatched junction nucleotides: 21. CDR3 DNA sequence: TGTGCCAACACCAAAGGGACTAGCGGGAGAGGCGGCATAGGGTACGAGCAGTACTTC. Amino acid sequence: CANTKGTSGRGGIGYEQYF.

This clonotype was counted only a few times. The rearrangement uses TRBV19 and TRBJ2-2; D is unresolved. From germline, CDR1 is LNHDA and CDR2 SQIVND (reference sequence). This CDR3 is built from 15 residues. With 5 bases removed from V and 4 bases from J, the gap between germline ends came to 14 bases. Here the CDR3 reads CASSSDRRGTGELFF. For the CDR3, the DNA is TGTGCCAGTAGTTCAGATCGTCGAGGCACCGGGGAGCTGTTTTTT.

The chain recombines TRBV19 with TRBJ1-3; the D gene is possibly TRBD1 (6 bases). V lost 6 bases and J lost 0, with 12 bases in between. Germline loops: CDR1 LNHDA, CDR2 SQIVND (reference sequence). The CDR3 totals 15 residues. The chain's CDR3 is CASSGTWSSGNTIYF. Here the CDR3 DNA reads TGTGCCAGTAGCGGGACATGGAGCTCTGGAAACACCATATATTTT.

This clonotype was observed many times. The chain joins TRBV20-1 to TRBJ2-5, with TRBD2 matching over 7 bases. Germline V CDR1 and CDR2: DFQATT, SNEGSKA (reference sequence). The trim removed 0 bases at V and 6 bases at J, leaving 10 bases unmatched. CDR3 length: 15 residues. CDR3 nucleotides: TGCAGTGCTAGAGATTTGGGAGGGCCGTGGAAGACCCAGTACTTC. Its translation: CSARDLGGPWKTQYF.

The sample holds many counts of this clonotype. The chain combines TRBV6-2 or TRBV6-3 with TRBJ2-7, with 7 bases that match TRBD1. Looked up from germline, CDR1 is MNHEY and CDR2 is SVGEGT. Trimming at V came to 6 bases and at J to 5 bases, leaving 10 bases not matched to a gene. The CDR3 is 14 amino acids. The CDR3 sequence: CASSLLDRDHEQYF. The CDR3, as DNA: TGTGCCAGCAGCCTTCTTGACAGGGACCACGAGCAGTACTTC.

This clonotype was counted ten times or more. The chain recombines TRBV24-1 with TRBJ2-1, with 9 bases lining up with TRBD2. The CDR3 extends over 16 amino acids. The trim removed 3 bases at V and 1 base at J, leaving 3 bases unmatched. Germline V gene data show CDR1 as KGHDR and CDR2 as SFDVKD. The CDR3 loop is CATSDPRGGSYNEQFF. The CDR3 nucleotides read TGTGCCACCAGTGATCCGCGGGGGGGATCCTACAATGAGCAGTTCTTC.

At least ten counts were recorded for this clonotype. V and J are TRBV3-1 and TRBJ2-3, with 7 bases lining up with TRBD1. V shed 5 bases, J shed 4 bases, and the junction held 6 bases outside the gene matches. Germline CDR1 and CDR2: LGHDT and YNNKEL (reference sequence). The CDR3 runs to 14 residues. CDR3 amino acids: CASSGYRGADTQYF. The CDR3 DNA reads TGTGCCAGCAGCGGATACAGGGGTGCAGATACGCAGTATTTT.